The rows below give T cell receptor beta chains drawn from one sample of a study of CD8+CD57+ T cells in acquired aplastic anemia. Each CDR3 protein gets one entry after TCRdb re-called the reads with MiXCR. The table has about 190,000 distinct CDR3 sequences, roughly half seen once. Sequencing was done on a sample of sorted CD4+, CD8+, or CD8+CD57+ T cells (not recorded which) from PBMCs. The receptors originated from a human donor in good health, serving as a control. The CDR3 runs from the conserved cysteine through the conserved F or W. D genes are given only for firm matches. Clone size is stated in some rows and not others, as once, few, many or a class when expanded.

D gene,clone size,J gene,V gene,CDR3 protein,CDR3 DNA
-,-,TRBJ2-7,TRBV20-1,CSARRPTDPYEQYF,TGCAGTGCTAGGAGACCGACCGATCCCTACGAGCAGTACTTC
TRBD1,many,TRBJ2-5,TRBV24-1,CATSDSGQGARKTQYF,TGTGCCACCAGTGATTCAGGACAGGGGGCACGAAAGACCCAGTACTTC
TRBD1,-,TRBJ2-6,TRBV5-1,CASSLTGFGANVLTF,TGCGCCAGCAGCCTGACAGGGTTCGGGGCCAACGTCCTGACTTTC
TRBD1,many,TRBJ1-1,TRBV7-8,CASSRDRGNTEAFF,TGTGCCAGCAGCCGGGACAGGGGTAACACTGAAGCTTTCTTT
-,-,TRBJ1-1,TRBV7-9,CAGSPQDMVAFF,TGTGCCGGCAGCCCACAGGACATGGTTGCTTTCTTT
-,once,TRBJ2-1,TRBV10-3,CAIRVASSPYNEQFF,TGTGCCATCAGGGTGGCTAGCAGCCCCTACAATGAGCAGTTCTTC
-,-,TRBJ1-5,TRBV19,CASSYTGAQPPQHF,TGTGCCAGTAGCTATACCGGGGCCCAACCCCCCCAGCATTTT
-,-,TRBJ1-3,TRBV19,CASKATLSGNTIYF,TGTGCCAGTAAGGCAACACTTTCTGGAAACACCATATATTTT
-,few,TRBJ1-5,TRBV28,CASTLGALNQPQHF,TGTGCCAGCACCCTAGGGGCTCTCAATCAACCCCAGCATTTT
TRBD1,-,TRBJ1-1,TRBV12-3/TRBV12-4,CASSFTGTGGGNTEAFF,TGTGCCAGCAGTTTTACTGGAACAGGGGGCGGGAACACTGAAGCTTTCTTT
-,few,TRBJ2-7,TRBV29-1,CSVEEDGRAMNEQYF,TGCAGCGTTGAAGAGGACGGGAGAGCCATGAACGAGCAGTACTTC
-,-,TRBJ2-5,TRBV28,CASSPQGLGGETQYF,TGTGCCAGCAGCCCACAGGGACTCGGCGGAGAGACCCAGTACTTC
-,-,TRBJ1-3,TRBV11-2,CASSSPIAGPSSGNTIYF,TGTGCCAGCAGCTCCCCCATCGCAGGTCCTAGCTCTGGAAACACCATATATTTT
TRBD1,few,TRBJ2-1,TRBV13,CASSSGQGTYNEQFF,TGTGCCAGCAGTAGCGGACAGGGCACCTACAATGAGCAGTTCTTC
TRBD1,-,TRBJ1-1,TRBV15,CATSRGQGQFTEAFF,TGTGCCACCAGCAGAGGACAGGGACAGTTCACTGAAGCTTTCTTT
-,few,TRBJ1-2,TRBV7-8,CASSLARTERSGYTF,TGTGCCAGCAGCTTAGCCCGGACAGAGAGAAGTGGCTACACCTTC
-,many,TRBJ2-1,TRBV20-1,CSAKIQGRQEQFF,TGCAGTGCAAAAATTCAGGGGCGACAAGAGCAGTTCTTC
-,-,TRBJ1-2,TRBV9,CATDGYYCYTF,-
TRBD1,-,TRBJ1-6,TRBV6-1,CASSVTGQGHSPLHF,TGTGCCAGCAGTGTTACGGGACAGGGACATTCACCCCTCCACTTT
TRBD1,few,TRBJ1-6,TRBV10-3,CAISVRQGDNSPLHF,TGTGCCATCAGTGTAAGACAGGGGGATAATTCACCCCTCCACTTT
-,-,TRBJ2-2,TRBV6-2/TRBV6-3,CASSYGWRNTGELFF,TGTGCCAGCAGTTACGGTTGGCGGAACACCGGGGAGCTGTTTTTT
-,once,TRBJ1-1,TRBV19,CASTDPNTEAFF,TGTGCCAGTACTGACCCTAACACTGAAGCTTTCTTT
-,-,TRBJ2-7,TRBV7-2,CASSPSNVPYEQYF,TGTGCCAGCAGCCCCTCCAACGTCCCCTACGAGCAGTACTTC
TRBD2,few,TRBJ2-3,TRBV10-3,CAIRGTSGASDTQYF,TGTGCCATCAGGGGGACTAGCGGGGCATCAGATACGCAGTATTTT
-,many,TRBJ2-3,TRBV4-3,CASSQDVRDTQYF,TGCGCCAGCAGCCAAGATGTGAGGGATACGCAGTATTTT
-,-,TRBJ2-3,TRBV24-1,CATYSGVSTDTQYF,TGTGCCACATACTCGGGAGTTTCAACAGATACGCAGTATTTT
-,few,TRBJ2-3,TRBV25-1,CASSEFIGSTDTQYF,TGTGCCAGCAGTGAATTTATCGGATCCACAGATACGCAGTATTTT
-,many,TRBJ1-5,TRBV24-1,CATSSGGPNQPQHF,TGTGCCACCAGTTCGGGGGGACCCAATCAGCCCCAGCATTTT
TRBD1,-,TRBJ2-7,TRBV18,CASSGQALSEQYF,TGTGCCAGCTCAGGACAGGCCCTATCCGAGCAGTACTTC
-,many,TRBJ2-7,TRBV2,CASSKGNGYEQYF,TGTGCCAGCAGTAAAGGGAACGGATACGAGCAGTACTTC
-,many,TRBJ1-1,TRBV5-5,CASSVTGTTGEAFF,TGTGCCAGCAGCGTTACCGGGACAACTGGTGAAGCTTTCTTT
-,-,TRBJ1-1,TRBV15,CATSRDFAEAFF,TGTGCCACCAGCAGAGATTTCGCTGAAGCTTTCTTT
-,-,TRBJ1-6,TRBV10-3,CAISESPGVGNSPLHF,TGTGCCATCAGTGAGTCGCCGGGGGTAGGGAATTCACCCCTCCACTTT
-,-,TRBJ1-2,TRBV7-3,CASSPQGGSGYTF,TGTGCCAGCAGCCCACAAGGGGGGAGCGGCTACACCTTC
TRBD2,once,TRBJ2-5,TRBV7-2,CASSLLVLAGDQETQYF,TGTGCCAGCAGCTTATTAGTTCTAGCGGGGGACCAAGAGACCCAGTACTTC
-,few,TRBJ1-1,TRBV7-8,CASSSQVGRTEAFF,TGTGCCAGCAGCTCTCAGGTGGGAAGGACTGAAGCTTTCTTT
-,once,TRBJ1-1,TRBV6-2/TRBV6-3,CASSGHQNTEAFF,TGTGCCAGCAGTGGACATCAGAACACTGAAGCTTTCTTT
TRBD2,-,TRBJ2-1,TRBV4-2,CASSQAAGNYNEQFF,TGTGCCAGCAGCCAAGCAGCGGGGAACTACAATGAGCAGTTCTTC
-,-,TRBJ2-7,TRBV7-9,CASSTHRSYEQYF,TGTGCCAGCAGCACCCACAGGTCCTACGAGCAGTACTTC
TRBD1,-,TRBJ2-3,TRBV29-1,CSVERGTGFVTDTQYF,TGCAGCGTTGAGCGGGGGACAGGGTTTGTGACAGATACGCAGTATTTT
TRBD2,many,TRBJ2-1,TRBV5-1,CASMSSGEAYNEQFF,TGCGCCAGCATGAGTAGCGGGGAGGCCTACAATGAGCAGTTCTTC
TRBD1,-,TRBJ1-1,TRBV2,CASTWDRTNTEAFF,TGTGCCAGCACATGGGACAGAACGAACACTGAAGCTTTCTTT
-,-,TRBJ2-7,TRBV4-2,CASNSGPITYEQYF,TGTGCCAGCAACTCGGGACCGATAACCTACGAGCAGTACTTC
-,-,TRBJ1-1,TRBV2,CVSSRGRRAFF,TGTGTTAGCAGTCGGGGTCGAAGAGCTTTCTTT
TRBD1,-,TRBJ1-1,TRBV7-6,CASSWDRGTTEAFF,TGTGCCAGCAGCTGGGACAGGGGAACCACTGAAGCTTTCTTT
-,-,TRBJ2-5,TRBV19,CASTSQGETQYF,TGTGCCAGTACCTCGCAGGGGGAGACCCAGTACTTC
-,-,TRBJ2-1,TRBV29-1,CSVGQLTAYNEQFF,TGCAGCGTGGGACAACTTACCGCCTACAATGAGCAGTTCTTC
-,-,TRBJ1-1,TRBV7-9,CASSVSEAFF,TGTGCCAGCAGCGTCAGTGAAGCTTTCTTT
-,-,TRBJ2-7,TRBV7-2,CASSPDGGRWGQKGYYEQYF,TGTGCCAGCAGCCCAGACGGAGGGAGGTGGGGACAGAAAGGATACTACGAGCAGTACTTC
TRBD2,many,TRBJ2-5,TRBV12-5,CASGLGLAGDTRYF,TGTGCTAGTGGTTTGGGGCTAGCGGGAGACACTAGGTACTTC
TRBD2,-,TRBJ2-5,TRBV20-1,CSARVLASGGWGEAQYF,TGCAGTGCTAGAGTCTTGGCTAGCGGGGGGTGGGGAGAGGCCCAGTACTTC
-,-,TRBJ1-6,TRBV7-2,CASSPSGTEYNSPPHF,TGTGCCAGCAGCCCCAGCGGCACTGAATATAATTCACCCCCCCACTTT
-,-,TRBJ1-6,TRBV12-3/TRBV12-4,CASSPDNVPLHF,TGTGCCAGCAGTCCTGACAACGTACCCCTCCACTTT
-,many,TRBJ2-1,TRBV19,CASSSPLRAAYNEQFF,TGTGCCAGTAGTTCACCTCTACGGGCAGCCTACAATGAGCAGTTCTTC
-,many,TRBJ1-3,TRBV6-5,CASSYDGSASGNTIYF,TGTGCCAGCAGTTACGATGGGTCTGCGTCTGGAAACACCATATATTTT
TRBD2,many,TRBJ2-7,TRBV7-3,CASSQAPTSVGEQYF,TGTGCCAGCAGCCAAGCCCCGACTAGCGTGGGAGAGCAGTACTTC
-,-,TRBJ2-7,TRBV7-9,CASSGTGVREQYF,TGTGCCAGCAGCGGTACAGGAGTTCGCGAGCAGTACTTC
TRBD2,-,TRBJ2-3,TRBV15,CATSRDPGGGTDTQCF,TGTGCCACCAGCAGAGACCCCGGGGGGGGCACAGATACGCAGTGTTTT
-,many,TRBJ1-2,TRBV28,CASSLTGREYGYTF,TGTGCCAGCAGTCTCACCGGGAGGGAGTATGGCTACACCTTC
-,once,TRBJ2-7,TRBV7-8,CASSLVRQGNYEQYF,TGTGCCAGCAGCTTAGTCCGTCAGGGAAACTACGAGCAGTACTTC